These 19 T cell receptor beta chains were all obtained from the same sample, sequenced in a study of T cells in Graves' hyperthyroidism and ophthalmopathy. Amplified TCR beta CDR3 regions derived from RNA transcripts. Primed by the HTBI set, a first-round RT-PCR was run on the TCR CDR3. TCRdb fed the multiplex PCR reads into MiXCR, producing one record per CDR3 protein. In the table there are approximately 400,000 distinct CDR3 sequences, approximately 12% of which are singletons. Sequencing used blood. All receptors come from a man aged 25-45 years with Graves' hyperthyroidism that later progressed to Graves' ophthalmopathy.

The genes are TRBV20-1 and TRBJ2-3; tentatively, D is TRBD1 or TRBD2 (5 bases each). Germline assignment: CDR1 DFQATT and CDR2 SNEGSKA (reference sequence). V lost 6 bases to trimming and J lost 3 bases, with 10 bases between them. The CDR3 runs 12 residues. The chain's CDR3 is CSARAGTDTQYF. The CDR3 nucleotides are TGCAGTGCCAGGGCGGGTACAGATACGCAGTATTTT.

This clonotype was detected ten times or more. This chain uses TRBV2 with TRBJ2-2, with 7 nucleotides matching TRBD1. The CDR3 consists of 15 residues. Germline CDR1 SNHLY, CDR2 FYNNEI. The V and J ends lost 4 bases and 5 bases, in that order; junction bases with no gene match: 7. The CDR3 protein is CASSGRQGRTGELFF. Here the CDR3 DNA reads TGTGCCAGCAGTGGGAGACAGGGAAGAACCGGGGAGCTGTTTTTT.

This clonotype was seen at least ten times. The chain employs TRBV6-5 and TRBJ2-5; a possible D gene is TRBD1 (6 bases). Trimming took 0 bases from V and 4 from J, leaving 15 bases between them. Germline-derived CDR1 and CDR2 are MNHEY and SVGAGI. CDR3 length: 16 residues. CDR3 region: CASSYSIHRAGETQYF. As DNA, the CDR3 is TGTGCCAGCAGTTACTCGATTCACAGGGCGGGAGAGACCCAGTACTTC.

This clonotype was counted ten times or more. The chain recombines TRBV20-1 with TRBJ2-5, with D possibly matching TRBD1 (6 bases). Germline-derived CDR1 and CDR2 are DFQATT and SNEGSKA (reference sequence). This CDR3 has 11 amino acids. Trimming cost V 6 bases and J 4 bases, with 9 bases left between them. CDR3 protein: CSAEDRETQYF. The CDR3 DNA sequence: TGCAGTGCCGAGGACAGAGAGACCCAGTACTTC.

Comment on this clonotype: A much more abundant neighbour one base away suggests this may be a read error. The rearrangement joins TRBV11-3 to TRBJ2-3; 11 bases fit TRBD1. Germline assignment: CDR1 SGHNT and CDR2 YENEEA. The CDR3 is made up of 15 amino acids. V dropped 6 bases and J dropped 8; count of bases not matched to a gene: 10. CDR3 bases: TGTGCCAGCAGTGCGGACAGGGGGCTCTGGGGTACGCAGTATTTT. It specifies CASSADRGLWGTQYF.

This clonotype appeared a few times. The chain links TRBV3-1 to TRBJ2-5; a possible D gene is TRBD2 (5 bases). V lost 3 bases, J lost 4 bases, and 15 bases lay in between. The CDR3 has 15 amino acids. CDR1 is LGHDT and CDR2 is YNNKEL in the germline V gene (reference sequence). The CDR3 sequence is CASSQGRGRSETQYF. The DNA for the CDR3 is TGTGCCAGCAGCCAGGGCCGAGGGCGCTCAGAGACCCAGTACTTC.

The table lists this clonotype with many counts. The V call is TRBV30, the J call TRBJ1-1, with 8 bases lining up with TRBD1. Germline-derived CDR1 and CDR2 are GTSNPN and SVGIG (reference sequence). After removal of 2 bases from V and 1 base from J, the junction contained 3 bases not matched to a gene. This CDR3 is 14 amino acids long. Here the CDR3 reads CAWSTGTGNTEAFF. The CDR3 coding sequence is TGTGCCTGGAGTACTGGGACAGGGAACACTGAAGCTTTCTTT.

V and J are TRBV13 and TRBJ1-4; D is unclear. CDR3 length: 14 residues. V lost 4 bases and J lost 8, with 14 bases in between. CDR1 and CDR2 from the germline V gene are PRHDT and FYEKMQ (reference sequence). The CDR3 bases are TGTGCCAGCAGCTACCGGGCCCCACGCGAAAAACTGTTTTTT. It is translated as CASSYRAPREKLFF. The complete variable domain, with remaining parts taken from reference TRBV13 and TRBJ1-4, reads AAGVIQSPRHLIKEKRETATLKCYPIPRHDTVYWYQQGPGQDPQFLISFYEKMQSDKGSIPDRFSAQQFSDYHSELNMSSLELGDSALYFCASSYRAPREKLFFGSGTQLSVL.

This clonotype was counted at least ten times. The genes are TRBV9 and TRBJ1-5; D gene ambiguous. V gave up 0 bases and J gave up 1 base, with 8 bases separating them. Germline values: CDR1 SGDLS, CDR2 YYNGEE. The CDR3 sequence is 15 residues long. CDR3 nucleotide sequence: TGTGCCAGCAGCGTAGGGGCAGCGAGCAATCAGCCCCAGCATTTT. It encodes CASSVGAASNQPQHF.

The chain employs TRBV19 and TRBJ1-5; no clear D gene. This CDR3 is built from 13 residues. V lost 1 base and J 6 bases, leaving 7 bases between the germline ends. Germline CDR1 and CDR2: LNHDA and SQIVND (reference sequence). The CDR3 sequence is CASSIGEGQPQHF. In DNA, the CDR3 is TGTGCCAGTAGTATAGGGGAAGGTCAGCCCCAGCATTTT.

This clonotype was picked up a small number of times. The chain is built from TRBV7-3 and TRBJ2-2, with 7 bases that match TRBD2. The CDR3 totals 17 residues. With V trimmed by 1 base and J by 1 base, 6 bases remained unmatched. Per germline, CDR1 SGHTA and CDR2 FQGTGA. For the CDR3, the DNA is TGTGCCAGCAGCTTAATCCCGGGACTACGGAACACCGGGGAGCTGTTTTTT. This encodes CASSLIPGLRNTGELFF. Drawing the rest from reference TRBV7-3 and TRBJ2-2, the complete variable domain is GAGVSQTPSNKVTEKGKYVELRCDPISGHTALYWYRQSLGQGPEFLIYFQGTGAADDSGLPNDRFFAVRPEGSVSTLKIQRTERGDSAVYLCASSLIPGLRNTGELFFGEGSRLTVL.

This clonotype was detected ten times or more. V and J are TRBV20-1 and TRBJ1-6, with TRBD1 identical over 7 bases. The V segment lost 3 bases and the J segment 7 bases; nucleotides outside the gene matches: 12. The CDR3 loop spans 16 amino acids. From germline, CDR1 is DFQATT and CDR2 SNEGSKA (reference sequence). CDR3 nucleotide sequence: TGCAGTGCTAGGTTACGACCGGGACAGAAAAATTCACCCCTCCACTTT. Translated, it gives CSARLRPGQKNSPLHF.

The V and J genes are TRBV5-4 and TRBJ2-3; no definite D call. Germline CDR1 and CDR2: SGHNT and YYREEE (reference sequence). The CDR3 spans 15 residues. The V and J ends lost 0 bases and 4 bases respectively, with 12 bases between them. For the CDR3, the DNA is TGTGCCAGCAGCTTGGGGGCCTACTATGCAGATACGCAGTATTTT. Translating gives CASSLGAYYADTQYF.

This clonotype has at least ten counts. This chain connects TRBV2 to TRBJ1-2; D gene ambiguous. Germline CDR1 reads SNHLY; CDR2 reads FYNNEI. The CDR3 is made up of 14 amino acids. Trimming pared 6 bases from V and 0 bases from J, leaving 11 bases between. CDR3 sequence reads: CASRVTYSNYGYTF. The CDR3 DNA reads as TGTGCCAGCAGAGTGACATATTCTAACTATGGCTACACCTTC.

The table lists this clonotype with a few counts. The rearrangement joins TRBV20-1 to TRBJ1-5, with a possible D match to TRBD1 (5 bases). Per germline, CDR1 DFQATT and CDR2 SNEGSKA (reference sequence). Trimming removed 6 bases at V and 4 bases at J, with 16 bases between. The CDR3 covers 14 residues. CDR3 amino acids: CSALLWQGNQPQHF. CDR3 bases: TGCAGTGCGCTCCTATGGCAGGGAAATCAGCCCCAGCATTTT.

J is TRBJ1-3 and V is TRBV6-1; no reliable D call. Deletions cut 5 bases from V and 0 bases from J, with 11 bases between. Germline CDR1 and CDR2: MNHNS and SASEGT. The CDR3 is 15 residues long. The CDR3 DNA follows: TGTGCCAGCAGTACGGACCTCAGCTCTGGAAACACCATATATTTT. Amino acid sequence: CASSTDLSSGNTIYF.

The chain uses TRBV2 and TRBJ2-6, with no clear D. The CDR3 totals 18 residues. V was pared by 4 bases and J by 0 bases, with 16 bases between. The germline gives CDR1 SNHLY, CDR2 FYNNEI. The CDR3 here is CASSGQAIIPSGANVLTF. CDR3 DNA sequence: TGTGCCAGCAGTGGGCAGGCCATTATACCCTCTGGGGCCAACGTCCTGACTTTC.

V usage is TRBV27 and J usage is TRBJ2-7; TRBD1 matches at 7 bases. Unmatched junction bases numbered 15, after V lost 2 bases and J lost 2 bases. CDR1 and CDR2 (germline): MNHEY, SMNVEV (reference sequence). The CDR3 consists of 18 residues. DNA for the CDR3: TGTGCCAGCAGTTTACTAGGAACTGGGGGACAGAGCGCCTACGAGCAGTACTTC. Amino acid sequence: CASSLLGTGGQSAYEQYF.

This clonotype was detected many times. The chain couples TRBV12-3 or TRBV12-4 to TRBJ1-3, with no clear D. Trimming removed 3 bases from V and 2 bases from J, with 14 bases in between. The CDR3 has 16 residues. The CDR3 sequence is CASSFFGASTGNTIYF. The CDR3 bases are TGTGCCAGCAGTTTCTTCGGAGCTTCTACTGGAAACACCATATATTTT.